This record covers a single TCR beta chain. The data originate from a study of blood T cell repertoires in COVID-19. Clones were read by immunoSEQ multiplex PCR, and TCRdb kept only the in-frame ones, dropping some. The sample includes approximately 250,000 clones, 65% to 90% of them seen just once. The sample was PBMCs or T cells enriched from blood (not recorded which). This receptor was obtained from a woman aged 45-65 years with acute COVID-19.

CDR3: CASSLSRGKDTQYF. The CDR3, as DNA: TGCGCCAGCAGCCTCTCCCGGGGAAAGGATACGCAGTATTTT. The V call is TRBV4-1, the J call TRBJ2-3; maybe TRBD2 (5 bases). CDR1 and CDR2 (germline): MGHRA, YSYEKL. The CDR3 totals 14 residues. V lost 4 bases to trimming and J lost 6 bases, with 14 bases between them.